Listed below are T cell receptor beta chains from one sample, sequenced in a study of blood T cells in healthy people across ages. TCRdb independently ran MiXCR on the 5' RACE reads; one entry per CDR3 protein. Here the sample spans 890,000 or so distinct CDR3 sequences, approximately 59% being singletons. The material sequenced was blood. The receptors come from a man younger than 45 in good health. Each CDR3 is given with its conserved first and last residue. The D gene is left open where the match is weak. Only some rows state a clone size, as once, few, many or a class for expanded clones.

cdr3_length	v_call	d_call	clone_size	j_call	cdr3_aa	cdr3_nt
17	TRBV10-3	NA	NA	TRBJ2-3	CAISESGTVGSGGTQYF	TGTGCCATCAGTGAGTCAGGGACCGTTGGTTCTGGTGGTACGCAGTATTTT
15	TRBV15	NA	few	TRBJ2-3	CATSRPGQGTDTQYF	TGTGCCACCAGCAGACCGGGACAAGGCACAGATACGCAGTATTTT
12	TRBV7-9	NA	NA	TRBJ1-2	CSSSQPDLGYTF	TGTTCCAGCAGCCAGCCAGACCTCGGCTACACCTTC
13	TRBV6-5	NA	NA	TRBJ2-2	CASSRQGGGELFF	TGTGCCAGCAGTCGTCAGGGGGGCGGGGAGCTGTTTTTT
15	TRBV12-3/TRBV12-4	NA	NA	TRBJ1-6	CASSLRQFENSPLHF	TGTGCCAGCAGTTTACGGCAGTTTGAAAATTCACCCCTCCACTTT
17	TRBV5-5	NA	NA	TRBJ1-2	CASSLGGGRLSNYGYTF	TGTGCCAGCAGCCTCGGTGGGGGCCGATTATCCAACTATGGCTACACCTTC
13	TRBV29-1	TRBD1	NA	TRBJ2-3	CSVDETGGDTQYF	TGCAGCGTTGACGAAACAGGGGGCGATACGCAGTATTTT
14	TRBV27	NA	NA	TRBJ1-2	CASSFRGVNYGYTF	TGTGCCAGCAGTTTTAGGGGCGTTAACTATGGCTACACCTTC
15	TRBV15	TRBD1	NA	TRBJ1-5	CATSRDRGQNQPQHF	TGTGCCACCAGCAGAGACAGGGGGCAAAATCAGCCCCAGCATTTT
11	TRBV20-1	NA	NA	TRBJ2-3	CSASGANTQYF	TGCAGTGCTAGCGGGGCAAATACGCAGTATTTT
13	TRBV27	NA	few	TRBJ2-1	CASSWDGYNEQFF	TGTGCCAGCAGTTGGGACGGTTACAATGAGCAGTTCTTC
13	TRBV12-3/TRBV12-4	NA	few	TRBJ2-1	CASSLSGDGEQFF	TGTGCCAGCAGTTTATCAGGGGACGGAGAGCAGTTCTTC
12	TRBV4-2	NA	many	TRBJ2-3	CASSPTTDTQYF	TGTGCCAGCAGCCCGACCACAGATACGCAGTATTTT
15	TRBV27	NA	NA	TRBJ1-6	CASSLSGSGDSPLHF	TGTGCCAGCAGTTTATCAGGCTCTGGAGATTCACCCCTCCACTTT
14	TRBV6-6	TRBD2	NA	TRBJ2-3	CASTYRLAADTQYF	TGTGCCAGCACCTACAGACTAGCAGCAGATACGCAGTATTTT
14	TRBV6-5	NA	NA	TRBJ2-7	CASSYPADRYEQYF	TGTGCCAGCAGTTACCCGGCAGACCGCTACGAGCAGTACTTC
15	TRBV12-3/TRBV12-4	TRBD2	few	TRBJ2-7	CASSFGGEGTYEQYF	TGTGCCAGCAGTTTCGGGGGGGAAGGCACGTACGAGCAGTACTTC
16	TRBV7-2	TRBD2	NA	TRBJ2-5	CASSSQIAGNQETQYF	TGTGCCAGCAGCTCGCAGATAGCGGGGAACCAAGAGACCCAGTACTTC
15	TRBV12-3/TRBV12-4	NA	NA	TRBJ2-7	CASSLRQAAAYEQYF	TGTGCCAGCAGTTTAAGGCAGGCAGCAGCGTACGAGCAGTACTTC
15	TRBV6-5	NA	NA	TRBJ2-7	CASSYSERYSYEQYF	TGTGCCAGCAGTTACTCGGAACGGTACTCCTACGAGCAGTACTTC
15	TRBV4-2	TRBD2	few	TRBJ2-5	CASSPNLAGKETQYF	TGTGCCAGCAGCCCTAATCTAGCGGGGAAAGAGACCCAGTACTTC
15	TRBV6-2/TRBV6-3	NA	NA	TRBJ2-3	CASSPASVNTDTQYF	TGTGCCAGCAGTCCCGCCTCCGTGAACACAGATACGCAGTATTTT
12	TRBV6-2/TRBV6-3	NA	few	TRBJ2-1	CAEGDSYNEQFF	TGTGCTGAGGGGGACTCCTACAATGAGCAGTTCTTC
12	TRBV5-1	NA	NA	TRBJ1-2	CASSYDGADYTF	TGCGCCAGCAGCTACGACGGGGCTGACTACACCTTC
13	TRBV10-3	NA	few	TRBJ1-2	CAISELDIRFYTF	TGTGCCATCAGTGAACTCGACATAAGGTTCTACACCTTC
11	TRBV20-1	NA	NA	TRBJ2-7	CSAGQGYEQYF	TGCAGTGCTGGCCAGGGCTACGAGCAGTACTTC
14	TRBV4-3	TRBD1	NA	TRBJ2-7	CASRGGQENYEQYF	TGCGCCAGCCGAGGGGGACAGGAAAACTACGAGCAGTACTTC
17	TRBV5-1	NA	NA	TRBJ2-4	CASSPVLDPKAKNIQYF	TGCGCCAGCAGCCCCGTCCTGGACCCCAAGGCCAAAAACATTCAGTACTTC
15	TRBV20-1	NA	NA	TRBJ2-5	CSAETSAGAQETQYF	TGCAGTGCGGAGACTTCGGCGGGGGCCCAAGAGACCCAGTACTTC
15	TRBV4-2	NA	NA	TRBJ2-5	CASSHEGPGQETQYF	TGTGCCAGCAGCCATGAGGGTCCGGGCCAAGAGACCCAGTACTTC
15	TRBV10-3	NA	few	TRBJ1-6	CAISVRDTDNSPLHF	TGTGCCATCAGTGTCCGGGACACAGATAATTCACCCCTCCACTTT
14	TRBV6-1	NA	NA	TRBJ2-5	CASSEDRVINEQYF	TGTGCCAGCAGTGAAGACAGGGTCATTAATGAGCAGTACTTC
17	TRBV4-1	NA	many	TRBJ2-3	CASSPVTSLASTDTQYF	TGCGCCAGCAGCCCAGTTACTAGTCTCGCTAGCACAGATACGCAGTATTTT
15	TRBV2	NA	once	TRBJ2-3	CASSIGAAGTDTQYF	TGTGCCAGCAGTATCGGAGCCGCCGGTACAGATACGCAGTATTTT
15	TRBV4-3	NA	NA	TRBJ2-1	CASSQDRTLYNEQFF	TGCGCCAGCAGCCAAGATAGAACACTCTACAATGAGCAGTTCTTC
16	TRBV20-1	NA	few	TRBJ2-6	CSARQNIVSGANVLTF	TGCAGTGCGCGACAGAATATTGTCTCTGGGGCCAACGTCCTGACTTTC
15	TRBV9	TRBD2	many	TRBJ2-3	CASSVGLASTDTQYF	TGTGCCAGCAGCGTAGGACTAGCGAGCACAGATACGCAGTATTTT
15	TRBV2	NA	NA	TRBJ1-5	CASSEADRRNQPQHF	TGTGCCAGCAGTGAAGCGGACCGACGCAATCAGCCCCAGCATTTT
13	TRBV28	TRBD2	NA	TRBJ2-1	CASSPTSGDEQFF	TGTGCCAGCAGCCCAACTAGCGGCGATGAGCAGTTCTTC
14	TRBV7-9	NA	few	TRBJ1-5	CASSLGGVNQPQHF	TGCGCCAGCAGCTTAGGGGGAGTCAATCAGCCCCAGCATTTT
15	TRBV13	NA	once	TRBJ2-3	CASSSRQGYTDTQYF	TGTGCCAGCAGTTCCCGGCAGGGATACACAGATACGCAGTATTTT
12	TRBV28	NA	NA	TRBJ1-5	CASREGIWPQHF	TGTGCCAGCAGAGAGGGGATCTGGCCCCAGCATTTT
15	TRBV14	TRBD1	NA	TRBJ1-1	CASSKWTGAVTEAFF	TGTGCCAGCAGCAAATGGACAGGGGCCGTCACTGAAGCTTTCTTT
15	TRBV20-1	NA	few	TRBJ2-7	CSARPRPLLSYEQYF	TGCAGTGCTAGACCCAGGCCCCTCCTTTCCTACGAGCAGTACTTC
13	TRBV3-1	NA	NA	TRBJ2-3	CASSQVKTDTQYF	TGTGCCAGCAGCCAAGTTAAAACAGATACGCAGTATTTT